This passage covers 14 T cell receptor beta chains from one sample sequenced in a study of blood T cell repertoires in COVID-19. Profiling relied on immunoSEQ multiplex PCR, and the TCRdb table lists in-frame clones only, not all of them. The table includes some 260,000 clones, roughly 90% detected once. The source material was peripheral blood. These TCRs come from a woman aged 40 to 50 who had recovered from COVID-19.

The V call is TRBV28, the J call TRBJ2-5, with no clear D. Germline V gene data show CDR1 as MDHEN and CDR2 as SYDVKM. The CDR3 sequence is 12 residues long. V lost 5 bases and J 4 bases, leaving 8 bases between the germline ends. CDR3 nucleotides: TGTGCCAGCAGTCCCATCCCAGAGACCCAGTACTTC. Translated, it gives CASSPIPETQYF.

The rearrangement uses TRBV2 and TRBJ2-7, with 7 positions matching TRBD2. The CDR3 runs to 15 residues. From germline, CDR1 is SNHLY and CDR2 FYNNEI. Trimming cost V 3 bases and J 0 bases; bases outside gene matches: 5. The CDR3 region is CASSDGSGNSYEQYF. CDR3 nucleotides: TGTGCCAGCAGTGATGGCAGCGGGAACTCCTACGAGCAGTACTTC.

This chain links TRBV28 with TRBJ1-3; 11 nucleotides line up with TRBD1. This CDR3 comprises 17 residues. CDR1 and CDR2 from the germline V gene are MDHEN and SYDVKM. V dropped 4 bases and J dropped 8; count of bases not matched to a gene: 13. The CDR3 sequence: CASSSNTGQGASDTIYF. The DNA of the CDR3 is TGTGCCAGCAGTTCTAACACCGGACAGGGGGCAAGTGACACCATATATTTT.

The J gene is TRBJ2-1, the V gene TRBV15, with 13 nucleotides matching TRBD2. Germline V gene lookup returns CDR1 LNHNV and CDR2 YYDKDF (reference sequence). This CDR3 has 18 residues. With 0 bases clipped from V and 5 bases from J, the junction kept 7 bases outside the gene matches. Here the CDR3 reads CATSRDKTSGGRHNEQFF. CDR3 nucleotides: TGTGCCACCAGCAGAGATAAGACTAGCGGGGGGCGCCACAATGAGCAGTTCTTC.

This chain connects TRBV28 to TRBJ1-2; 7 bases match TRBD1. V shed 2 bases, J shed 1 base, and the junction held 13 bases outside the gene matches. This CDR3 has 18 residues. Germline lookup yields CDR1 MDHEN and CDR2 SYDVKM. The CDR3 DNA sequence: TGTGCCAGCAGTTTACTCCGGACAGGAGCCGGCCATAACTATGGCTACACCTTC. Residues: CASSLLRTGAGHNYGYTF.

This chain connects TRBV6-6 to TRBJ2-1, with D possibly TRBD2 on 5 matching bases. Germline V lookup: CDR1 MNHNY, CDR2 SVGAGI (reference sequence). V was cut by 10 bases and J by 1 base, with 11 bases left in between. The CDR3 runs 13 residues. As DNA, the CDR3 is TGTGCCATCTGGACTCAATCCTACAATGAGCAGTTCTTC. This encodes CAIWTQSYNEQFF.

The genes are TRBV14 and TRBJ1-6; the D is unclear. V dropped 1 base and J dropped 8 bases, with 9 bases sitting between them. The CDR3 length is 14 residues. Germline-derived CDR1 and CDR2 are SGHDN and FVKESK. DNA of the CDR3: TGTGCCAGCAGCCAAGCGAGGAGGGATTCACCCCTCCACTTT. This gives the protein CASSQARRDSPLHF.

This clone was recorded a few times. The genes are TRBV5-6 and TRBJ1-6; D is ambiguous. The CDR3 runs 12 residues. Germline-derived CDR1 and CDR2 are SGHDT and YYEEEE. Trimming pared 3 bases from V and 13 bases from J, leaving 11 bases between. CDR3 bases: TGTGCCAGCAGCTGGAGGGCAACCCCCCTCCACTTT. This sequence encodes CASSWRATPLHF.

The V and J genes are TRBV11-3 and TRBJ2-3; D gene uncertain. Between the trimmed V and J ends, which lost 0 bases and 8 bases, there was a span of 9 bases. The CDR3 has 13 residues. The V gene's germline CDR1 is SGHNT and CDR2 YENEEA. The CDR3 nucleotides are TGTGCCAGCAGCTTAGAGCGGCGAGGTACGCAGTATTTT. This gives the protein CASSLERRGTQYF.

The CDR3 DNA follows: TGTGCCAGCAGCTCCACCGGGGCGGGCGGGGAGTACAATGAGCAGTTCTTC. Its translation: CASSSTGAGGEYNEQFF. The chain recombines TRBV9 with TRBJ2-1; D possibly corresponds to TRBD2 (6 bases). Trimming shortened V by 4 bases and J by 4 bases, and 21 bases separated the two germline ends. The germline V gene has CDR1 SGDLS and CDR2 YYNGEE. The CDR3 extends over 17 amino acids.

The chain carries TRBV7-3 and TRBJ1-2; D unclear. The V end was cut by 4 bases, the J end by 5 bases, with 8 bases between. This CDR3 region has 12 residues. CDR1 is SGHTA and CDR2 is FQGTGA in the germline V gene. CDR3 loop: CASSSSFYGYTF. The CDR3 DNA reads TGTGCCAGCAGCTCCAGTTTTTATGGCTACACCTTC.

V gene TRBV4-3 combines with J gene TRBJ1-1, with 7 bases lining up with TRBD1. The CDR3 is 17 residues long. Trimming took 0 bases from V and 5 from J; bases not matched to a gene: 12. The germline V gene has CDR1 LGHNA and CDR2 YSLEER. The CDR3 loop is CASSQDLETGERTEAFF. The DNA for the CDR3 is TGCGCCAGCAGCCAAGATTTGGAAACAGGGGAGCGGACTGAAGCTTTCTTT.

This clone has just one count. The chain has TRBV5-4 and TRBJ1-4, with 9 bases fitting TRBD1. After removal of 3 bases from V and 8 bases from J, the junction contained 8 bases not matched to a gene. The CDR3 totals 15 residues. Germline assignment: CDR1 SGHNT and CDR2 YYREEE (reference sequence). CDR3 DNA sequence: TGTGCCAGCAGCTCGGGACAGGGCAGTTGGGAAAAACTGTTTTTT. It codes for CASSSGQGSWEKLFF.

This chain connects TRBV7-2 to TRBJ2-3; D might be TRBD2 (5 bases). V was pared by 3 bases and J by 3 bases, with 13 bases between. CDR1 is SGHTA and CDR2 is FQGNSA in the germline V gene. This CDR3 spans 15 amino acids. This CDR3 is CASSLTGLDTDTQYF. The CDR3 bases are TGTGCCAGCAGCTTGACGGGGTTAGATACAGATACGCAGTATTTT.